A single sample is the source of the 4 T cell receptor beta chains below, sequenced in a study of CD8 T cells in ankylosing spondylitis. Study outcomes and limitations: Eight highly homologous variants made up a TCR beta motif, and this motif appeared characteristic of ankylosing spondylitis blood.

TCRdb ran MiXCR on the 5' RACE reads and lists one entry per CDR3 protein. The table has some 85,000 distinct CDR3 sequences, around 8.5% seen once. Their antigens remain unidentified. Specimen: blood, either unsorted or a sorted T cell fraction (not recorded which). Source of these receptors: a male donor with ankylosing spondylitis.

V is TRBV12-5 and J is TRBJ1-1; D is unclear. The CDR3 contains 12 residues. Germline values: CDR1 LGHNT, CDR2 FRNRAP. Trimming removed 0 bases at V and 8 bases at J, with 7 bases between. CDR3 loop: CASGLVATEAFF. CDR3 nucleotides: TGTGCTAGTGGTTTGGTCGCGACCGAAGCTTTCTTT. Supplemented by reference TRBV12-5 and TRBJ1-1, the full variable domain reads DARVTQTPRHKVTEMGQEVTMRCQPILGHNTVFWYRQTMMQGLELLAYFRNRAPLDDSGMPKDRFSAEMPDATLATLKIQPSEPRDSAVYFCASGLVATEAFFGQGTRLTVV.

In this sample, this clonotype is medium-sized (0.01 to 0.1%). The chain carries TRBV20-1 and TRBJ2-1, with 9 bases aligning to TRBD2. V shed 0 bases, J shed 2 bases, and the junction held 5 bases outside the gene matches. The CDR3 loop spans 16 amino acids. From germline, CDR1 is DFQATT and CDR2 SNEGSKA (reference sequence). CDR3 amino acids: CSARDPAGGAYNEQFF. The CDR3 nucleotides are TGCAGTGCTAGAGATCCAGCGGGAGGTGCCTACAATGAGCAGTTCTTC.

This clonotype has at least ten counts. The rearrangement joins TRBV4-1 to TRBJ2-1, with a tentative D call TRBD2 (6 bases). The CDR3 has 15 amino acids. V was clipped by 1 base and J by 8 bases, with 15 bases between them. In germline, CDR1 is MGHRA, CDR2 YSYEKL. The DNA for the CDR3 is TGCGCCAGCAGCCAAGGAACGGGACTTATCCATGAGCAGTTCTTC. Translation gives CASSQGTGLIHEQFF.

This chain links TRBV5-4 with TRBJ2-4, with TRBD1 identical over 10 bases. V dropped 4 bases and J dropped 11; count of bases not matched to a gene: 15. The CDR3 extends over 16 amino acids. Germline CDR1 reads SGHNT; CDR2 reads YYREEE (reference sequence). CDR3 in amino acids: CASSPNPGQGPLLQYF. In DNA, the CDR3 is TGTGCCAGCAGCCCTAATCCGGGACAGGGGCCTCTTCTTCAGTACTTC.